A single sample gave rise to the 25 T cell receptor beta chains below, sequenced in a study of T-cell reconstitution after alpha-beta-depleted transplantation in children. As it was prepared, the TCRbeta library received unique molecular identifiers. MiXCR, applied by TCRdb to the PCR reads, yields one record per CDR3 protein. The sample has about 440,000 distinct CDR3 sequences; 43% are singletons. The material was PBMCs, obtained before TCRalphabeta/CD19-depleted stem cell transplant. These receptor sequences come from a girl under 10 years old with aplastic anemia, due to receive a stem cell transplant.

The chain uses TRBV6-5 and TRBJ2-5; 7 nucleotides align to TRBD2. The CDR3 loop spans 14 amino acids. Germline loops: CDR1 MNHEY, CDR2 SVGAGI. V trimming: 2 bases; J trimming: 2 bases; junction bases outside the gene matches: 2. In DNA form, the CDR3 reads TGTGCCAGCAGTTACGAGGGAGGGCAAGAGACCCAGTACTTC. Its protein product is CASSYEGGQETQYF.

This clonotype was observed at least ten times. The rearrangement uses TRBV20-1 and TRBJ1-1; a weak D match, TRBD1 (6 bases). The V gene lost 7 bases and the J gene lost 4 bases, with 16 bases spanning the gap. Per germline, CDR1 DFQATT and CDR2 SNEGSKA (reference sequence). This CDR3 has 13 residues. The CDR3 coding sequence is TGCAGTGTTAGGCCCCGGGGGCGCACTGAAGCTTTCTTT. Amino acid sequence: CSVRPRGRTEAFF.

The sample holds many counts of this clonotype. This chain uses TRBV15 with TRBJ2-3; TRBD2 agrees at 7 bases. V gave up 1 base and J gave up 0 bases; unmatched junction bases: 7. Germline V gene data show CDR1 as LNHNV and CDR2 as YYDKDF (reference sequence). CDR3 length: 17 residues. The chain's CDR3 is CATSRAPAGTSTDTQYF. The CDR3 bases are TGTGCCACCAGCAGAGCCCCAGCGGGAACTAGCACAGATACGCAGTATTTT.

This clonotype was detected many times. This chain uses TRBV11-2 with TRBJ2-7; D perhaps matches TRBD1 (6 bases). The V gene lost 1 base and the J gene lost 6 bases, with 19 bases spanning the gap. Germline assignment: CDR1 SGHAT and CDR2 FQNNGV. This CDR3 comprises 16 residues. In nucleotides, the CDR3 is TGTGCCAGCAGCTTAGTGCACAGGGTTATTGAGGTCGAGCAGTACTTC. Amino acid sequence: CASSLVHRVIEVEQYF.

V and J are TRBV4-2 and TRBJ2-1; TRBD2 aligns across 11 bases. V lost 5 bases to trimming and J lost 1 base; unmatched junction nucleotides: 10. Germline assignment: CDR1 LGHNA and CDR2 YNFKEQ. The CDR3 consists of 18 residues. The CDR3 is CASSVISGGALSYNEQFF. The CDR3 nucleotides are TGTGCCAGCAGCGTGATTAGCGGGGGGGCCTTATCCTACAATGAGCAGTTCTTC.

This clonotype occurred a few times. The chain links TRBV12-3 or TRBV12-4 to TRBJ2-3; perhaps TRBD2 as D (7 bases). Trimming cost V 6 bases and J 3 bases, with 16 bases left between them. This CDR3 comprises 15 residues. CDR3 nucleotide sequence: TGTGCCAGCAGCGACGGGGGGCCGAGAACAGATACGCAGTATTTT. This encodes CASSDGGPRTDTQYF.

The genes are TRBV7-9 and TRBJ2-7; perhaps TRBD2 as D (5 bases). V was clipped by 4 bases and J by 3 bases, with 16 bases between them. The CDR3 runs 15 residues. Germline V gene sequence: CDR1 SEHNR, CDR2 FQNEAQ (reference sequence). CDR3 nucleotide sequence: TGTGCCAGCAGCTCGGTTGCTAGTCGGGGCTACGAGCAGTACTTC. Translation: CASSSVASRGYEQYF.

This clonotype appeared once. V gene TRBV20-1 combines with J gene TRBJ2-3; tentative D call: TRBD1 (6 bases). Trimming cost V 6 bases and J 5 bases, with 24 bases left between them. From germline, CDR1 is DFQATT and CDR2 SNEGSKA (reference sequence). This CDR3 has 16 amino acids. The CDR3 coding sequence is TGCAGTGCGGGGGTTAACAGGGAATATGTGCTAGATACGCAGTATTTT. It is translated as CSAGVNREYVLDTQYF.

This clonotype was picked up many times. This chain links TRBV18 with TRBJ1-4; D call uncertain. The V gene lost 2 bases and the J gene lost 5 bases, with 9 bases spanning the gap. Germline V lookup: CDR1 KGHSH, CDR2 LQKENI. The CDR3 spans 14 residues. The CDR3 spells CASSPYSSNEKLFF. CDR3 DNA: TGTGCCAGCTCACCATACAGCTCGAATGAAAAACTGTTTTTT.

V is TRBV9 and J is TRBJ2-1; 9 nucleotides agree with TRBD2. Germline CDR1 is SGDLS and CDR2 is YYNGEE. The CDR3 runs 15 residues. V shed 4 bases and J 6 bases; nucleotides not matched to a gene: 8. This CDR3 is CASSPTSGSGNEQFF. CDR3 nucleotides: TGTGCCAGCAGCCCTACTAGCGGGTCCGGCAATGAGCAGTTCTTC.

The chain has TRBV3-1 and TRBJ1-5; D is uncertain. The V and J ends lost 0 bases and 1 base respectively, with 16 bases between them. The CDR3 totals 18 residues. Germline CDR1 and CDR2: LGHDT and YNNKEL (reference sequence). This chain's CDR3 is CASSQERVGGSSNQPQHF. Written as DNA, the CDR3 is TGTGCCAGCAGCCAAGAAAGGGTAGGAGGGTCCAGCAATCAGCCCCAGCATTTT.

This clonotype was seen repeatedly, ten times or more. The chain combines TRBV10-2 with TRBJ2-2; D is unclear. V lost 1 base, J lost 1 base, and 7 bases lay in between. The CDR3 has 15 residues. Germline V gene sequence: CDR1 WSHSY, CDR2 SAAADI. The CDR3 sequence is CASSEWAGNTGELFF. Here the CDR3 DNA reads TGCGCCAGCAGTGAGTGGGCAGGGAACACCGGGGAGCTGTTTTTT.

The chain recombines TRBV6-1 with TRBJ2-3; D unresolved. The CDR3 extends over 14 amino acids. CDR1 and CDR2 from the germline V gene are MNHNS and SASEGT. V lost 6 bases and J 2 bases, leaving 12 bases between the germline ends. The CDR3 bases are TGTGCCAGCAGCCCTGACTTTACCACAGATACGCAGTATTTT. Translated: CASSPDFTTDTQYF.

This chain links TRBV20-1 with TRBJ2-7, with a tentative D call TRBD1 (5 bases). The ends were cut back, 4 bases at V and 6 bases at J, with 22 bases in the middle. Germline CDR1 and CDR2: DFQATT and SNEGSKA (reference sequence). The CDR3 contains 15 residues. In nucleotides, the CDR3 is TGCAGTGCTACTTTCGGACATGAGGAGTTCGGCGAGCAGTACTTC. Protein product: CSATFGHEEFGEQYF.

The rearrangement uses TRBV6-1 and TRBJ2-5; D might be TRBD1 (7 bases). Trimming removed 6 bases at V and 2 bases at J, with 16 bases between. CDR1 is MNHNS and CDR2 is SASEGT in the germline V gene. The CDR3 has 15 amino acids. The CDR3 bases are TGTGCCAGCAGCCGCGGGACAGTTTATCAAGAGACCCAGTACTTC. Residues: CASSRGTVYQETQYF.

Many counts were recorded for this clonotype. V usage is TRBV9 and J usage is TRBJ1-3; a possible D gene is TRBD1 (6 bases). The CDR3 is 16 residues long. The V gene's germline CDR1 is SGDLS and CDR2 YYNGEE. With 2 bases removed from V and 0 bases from J, the gap between germline ends came to 12 bases. CDR3 amino acids: CASSVRQASSGNTIYF. For the CDR3, the DNA is TGTGCCAGCAGCGTCCGACAGGCAAGCTCTGGAAACACCATATATTTT.

The rearrangement uses TRBV6-1 and TRBJ2-5; tentative D call: TRBD2 (5 bases). CDR1 and CDR2 (germline): MNHNS, SASEGT. This CDR3 has 13 residues. Trimming left V 5 bases short and J 6 bases short, with 13 bases between. Written as DNA, the CDR3 is TGTGCCAGCAGTCGAAGTCAGCGGAAGACCCAGTACTTC. Translated: CASSRSQRKTQYF.

This clonotype was detected only a few times. V is TRBV4-1 and J is TRBJ2-1; tentative D call: TRBD2 (6 bases). V was trimmed by 4 bases and J by 6 bases, leaving 22 bases between them. CDR1 and CDR2 (germline): MGHRA, YSYEKL. The CDR3 length is 17 residues. The CDR3 sequence is CASSRMSRAGTGNEQFF. In DNA form, the CDR3 reads TGCGCCAGCAGCCGTATGAGCCGGGCAGGGACTGGCAATGAGCAGTTCTTC.

In this sample, this clonotype turned up a few times. The V call is TRBV6-1, the J call TRBJ2-4, with D unresolved. This CDR3 has 14 amino acids. CDR1 is MNHNS and CDR2 is SASEGT in the germline V gene. Between the trimmed V and J ends, which lost 2 bases and 1 base, there was a span of 6 bases. The CDR3 spells CASSEPGAKNIQYF. In nucleotides, the CDR3 is TGTGCCAGCAGTGAACCCGGCGCCAAAAACATTCAGTACTTC.

This clonotype was observed a handful of times. The J gene is TRBJ1-6, the V gene TRBV7-9; 8 bases align to TRBD1. Germline CDR1 and CDR2: SEHNR and FQNEAQ (reference sequence). The CDR3 contains 13 residues. Losses at the gene ends were 6 bases for V and 10 bases for J; bases not matched to a gene: 5. The chain's CDR3 is CASRQDRASPLHF. The CDR3 DNA sequence: TGTGCCAGCAGACAGGACAGGGCCTCACCCCTCCACTTT.

This clonotype was counted between two and nine times. This chain uses TRBV7-3 with TRBJ2-3; 7 bases are shared with TRBD1. V shed 2 bases and J 0 bases; nucleotides not matched to a gene: 17. Germline CDR1 is SGHTA and CDR2 is FQGTGA. The CDR3 loop spans 20 amino acids. The CDR3, as DNA: TGTGCCAGCAGCTTATACGTGAGGGGGCGGGTAGCCGACAGCACAGATACGCAGTATTTT. Protein: CASSLYVRGRVADSTDTQYF. The variable domain in full, completed from reference TRBV7-3 and TRBJ2-3, reads GAGVSQTPSNKVTEKGKYVELRCDPISGHTALYWYRQSLGQGPEFLIYFQGTGAADDSGLPNDRFFAVRPEGSVSTLKIQRTERGDSAVYLCASSLYVRGRVADSTDTQYFGPGTRLTVL.

This clonotype was observed a few times. This rearrangement joins TRBV30 to TRBJ2-3; D possibly corresponds to TRBD2 (5 bases). The CDR3 spans 12 residues. V lost 2 bases and J lost 6, with 9 bases in between. In germline, CDR1 is GTSNPN, CDR2 SVGIG (reference sequence). Here the CDR3 reads CAWSLAADTQYF. In nucleotides, the CDR3 is TGTGCCTGGAGTCTAGCTGCGGATACGCAGTATTTT.

The chain combines TRBV19 with TRBJ2-1; the D gene is possibly TRBD1 (6 bases). The CDR3 covers 12 residues. The germline V gene has CDR1 LNHDA and CDR2 SQIVND (reference sequence). Trimming took off 3 bases at V and 7 bases at J, with 7 bases between the two ends. This CDR3 reads CASSIGTNEQFF. CDR3 DNA: TGTGCCAGTAGTATCGGGACAAATGAGCAGTTCTTC.

DNA of the CDR3: TGCGCCAGCAGCCAAGCGATGACAGACAATGAGCAGTTCTTC. The encoded protein is CASSQAMTDNEQFF. This rearrangement joins TRBV4-1 to TRBJ2-1, with a tentative D call TRBD1 (5 bases). V lost 1 base and J lost 5, with 9 bases in between. In germline, CDR1 is MGHRA, CDR2 YSYEKL. The CDR3 has 14 amino acids.

The table lists this clonotype with a few counts. The chain couples TRBV7-9 to TRBJ2-7; tentatively, D is TRBD1 (6 bases). The CDR3 runs 13 residues. Trimming took off 3 bases at V and 3 bases at J, with 9 bases between the two ends. CDR1 is SEHNR and CDR2 is FQNEAQ in the germline V gene (reference sequence). The CDR3 DNA reads as TGTGCCAGCAGCTTCCTAGGGGGCTACGAGCAGTACTTC. It specifies CASSFLGGYEQYF.